The 31 T cell receptor beta chains reported below all come from one sample, sequenced in a study of blood T cell repertoires in COVID-19 (dated by TCRdb to 2018 to 2021). The protocol used for the library was the immunoSEQ multiplex PCR assay. TCRdb retrieved this table from immuneACCESS and kept in-frame rearrangements only. Not all clones are present; in checked studies, unresolved V genes account for under half, and no reason is known for the remainder. For this sample there are a few hundred thousand clones; more than 75% appear just once. The ten largest clones capture under 9% of the sample. Sequencing was carried out using peripheral blood. The receptors were gathered from a woman in her 70s with active or convalescent COVID-19.

This chain joins TRBV6-2 or TRBV6-3 and TRBJ2-7; D is unresolved. This CDR3 contains 11 residues. Trimming cost V 5 bases and J 4 bases, with 6 bases left between them. The germline V gene encodes CDR1 MNHEY and CDR2 SVGEGT. The CDR3, as DNA: TGTGCCAGCAGTCAGGCATACGAGCAGTACTTC. Encoded protein: CASSQAYEQYF.

V and J are TRBV12-3 or TRBV12-4 and TRBJ1-6; possibly TRBD1 for D (5 bases). The CDR3 contains 13 residues. Trimming stripped 6 bases from V and 7 bases from J, with 10 bases between. Here the CDR3 reads CASRGRGNSPLHF. CDR3 nucleotide sequence: TGTGCCAGCAGAGGGAGGGGAAATTCACCCCTCCACTTT.

CDR3 DNA: TGTGCCATCAGTGAGGCTGCTAGCGGGGGCTACAATGAGCAGTTCTTC. Translated, it gives CAISEAASGGYNEQFF. The V and J genes are TRBV10-3 and TRBJ2-1, with TRBD2 matching over 10 bases. Germline V gene data show CDR1 as ENHRY and CDR2 as SYGVKD. The CDR3 sequence is 16 residues long. J lost 3 bases, V lost 2 bases, and 4 bases had no gene match.

There are a few counts of this clone. The J gene is TRBJ1-5, the V gene TRBV19; a possible D gene is TRBD1 (5 bases). The CDR3 has 14 residues. V was shortened by 5 bases and J by 3 bases, with 11 bases between the two germline ends. Per the germline V gene, CDR1 is LNHDA and CDR2 is SQIVND (reference sequence). CDR3 amino acids: CASSDRPSNQPQHF. CDR3 coding DNA: TGTGCCAGTAGTGACAGACCCTCCAATCAGCCCCAGCATTTT.

The rearrangement joins TRBV3-1 (or the pseudogene TRBV3-2) to TRBJ2-2; 8 nucleotides align to TRBD1. V shed 4 bases, J shed 4 bases, and the junction held 8 bases outside the gene matches. Germline assignment: CDR1 LGHDT and CDR2 YNNKEL (reference sequence). The CDR3 consists of 16 residues. CDR3 DNA sequence: TGTGCCAGCAGCCTGAGACAGGGGCAGGGCACCGGGGAGCTGTTTTTT. Its translation: CASSLRQGQGTGELFF.

This chain links TRBV5-1 with TRBJ1-3, with no clear D. In germline, CDR1 is SGHRS, CDR2 YFSETQ. This CDR3 region has 15 residues. V dropped 0 bases and J dropped 4 bases, with 11 bases sitting between them. The CDR3: CASSLAGNRGNTIYF. DNA of the CDR3: TGCGCCAGCAGCTTGGCCGGTAACAGAGGAAACACCATATATTTT.

V usage is TRBV19 and J usage is TRBJ2-5; possibly TRBD1 for D (6 bases). Germline lookup yields CDR1 LNHDA and CDR2 SQIVND (reference sequence). Trimming took 4 bases from V and 6 from J, leaving 15 bases between them. This CDR3 spans 14 amino acids. The CDR3 reads CASSTQGDVKTQYF. As DNA, the CDR3 is TGTGCCAGTAGTACACAGGGCGACGTAAAGACCCAGTACTTC. Together with reference TRBV19 and TRBJ2-5, the CDR3 gives the full variable domain: DGGITQSPKYLFRKEGQNVTLSCEQNLNHDAMYWYRQDPGQGLRLIYYSQIVNDFQKGDIAEGYSVSREKKESFPLTVTSAQKNPTAFYLCASSTQGDVKTQYFGPGTRLLVL.

V and J are TRBV5-1 and TRBJ2-3; D is ambiguous. The CDR3 is made up of 16 amino acids. Germline V gene sequence: CDR1 SGHRS, CDR2 YFSETQ. Trimming cost V 0 bases and J 2 bases, with 13 bases left between them. The CDR3 sequence is CASSLGSVPNTDTQYF. In DNA form, the CDR3 reads TGCGCCAGCAGCTTGGGGTCGGTACCCAACACAGATACGCAGTATTTT.

This clone was observed a few times. This chain links TRBV5-1 with TRBJ1-1, with TRBD1 matching 8 bases. CDR1 is SGHRS, CDR2 YFSETQ, per germline. Germline trimming cut 4 bases from V and 4 bases from J; bases unmatched to any gene: 9. The CDR3 consists of 15 residues. CDR3 amino acids: CASSQNRGAGTEAFF. CDR3 in DNA: TGCGCCAGCAGCCAGAACAGGGGGGCGGGCACTGAAGCTTTCTTT.

The chain carries TRBV19 and TRBJ2-2; a weak D match, TRBD1 (6 bases). Between the trimmed V and J ends, which lost 6 bases and 0 bases, there was a span of 20 bases. Germline CDR1 is LNHDA and CDR2 is SQIVND (reference sequence). CDR3 length equals 18 residues. The CDR3 loop reads CASSTFTGTLSNTGELFF. The CDR3 DNA reads as TGTGCCAGTAGCACCTTCACCGGGACACTGTCGAACACCGGGGAGCTGTTTTTT.

The genes are TRBV6-5 and TRBJ1-6; TRBD1 might be the D (5 bases). From germline, CDR1 is MNHEY and CDR2 SVGAGI. Trimming removed 2 bases from V and 7 bases from J, with 12 bases in between. The CDR3 extends over 15 amino acids. The CDR3 here is CASSYRGEGNSPLHF. The CDR3 nucleotides read TGTGCCAGCAGTTACCGGGGGGAGGGGAATTCACCCCTCCACTTT.

The chain recombines TRBV7-3 with TRBJ2-2; D unresolved. V shed 0 bases and J shed 1 base, with 9 bases lying between them. Germline CDR1 is SGHTA and CDR2 is FQGTGA. This CDR3 has 16 amino acids. CDR3 in amino acids: CASSLTGTENTGELFF. Here the CDR3 DNA reads TGTGCCAGCAGCTTAACGGGCACGGAGAACACCGGGGAGCTGTTTTTT.

In this sample, this clone turned up a few times. This chain connects TRBV12-5 to TRBJ2-1, with 9 bases fitting TRBD1. The CDR3 spans 15 residues. V trimming: 7 bases; J trimming: 7 bases; junction bases outside the gene matches: 11. Germline loops: CDR1 LGHNT, CDR2 FRNRAP. CDR3 in DNA: TGTGCTAGTGTTGTGACAGGGGGTAGGGAAAATGAGCAGTTCTTC. It codes for CASVVTGGRENEQFF. Variable domain in full (rest from reference TRBV12-5 and TRBJ2-1): DARVTQTPRHKVTEMGQEVTMRCQPILGHNTVFWYRQTMMQGLELLAYFRNRAPLDDSGMPKDRFSAEMPDATLATLKIQPSEPRDSAVYFCASVVTGGRENEQFFGPGTRLTVL.

A word on this clone: Additional DNA sequences in this sample encode the identical CDR3. The genes are TRBV15 and TRBJ2-7; D is possibly TRBD2 (6 bases). CDR1 is LNHNV, CDR2 YYDKDF, per germline (reference sequence). CDR3 length: 14 residues. V lost 1 base to trimming and J lost 2 bases, with 9 bases between them. CDR3 amino acids: CATSRGGEAYEQYF. CDR3 sequence (DNA): TGTGCCACCAGCAGAGGTGGGGAGGCCTACGAGCAGTACTTC.

In this sample, this clone turned up once. The chain joins TRBV5-1 to TRBJ2-1; possible D gene TRBD2, 7 bases. The CDR3 has 15 amino acids. Trimming pared 0 bases from V and 6 bases from J, leaving 13 bases between. CDR1 is SGHRS and CDR2 is YFSETQ in the germline V gene. CDR3 DNA sequence: TGCGCCAGCAGCTTGGCGGGGGGCAATTTCAATGAGCAGTTCTTC. Amino acid sequence: CASSLAGGNFNEQFF.

This clone turned up a few times. The genes are TRBV6-2 or TRBV6-3 and TRBJ1-2; 10 nucleotides agree with TRBD1. This CDR3 is built from 13 residues. After removal of 5 bases from V and 6 bases from J, the junction contained 3 bases not matched to a gene. Looked up from germline, CDR1 is MNHEY and CDR2 is SVGEGT. The CDR3 DNA is TGTGCCAGCAGTCGCGGGACAGGGGATGGCTACACCTTC. Protein: CASSRGTGDGYTF.

This clone has a single count. The chain recombines TRBV11-1 with TRBJ2-2; 10 bases line up with TRBD2. The CDR3 has 16 residues. Trimming cost V 2 bases and J 2 bases; bases outside gene matches: 2. Germline V CDR1 and CDR2: SGHAT, FQDESV (reference sequence). CDR3 sequence (DNA): TGTGCCAGCAGCTTATCTAGCGGGGGAAACACCGGGGAGCTGTTTTTT. This sequence encodes CASSLSSGGNTGELFF.

The chain uses TRBV29-1 and TRBJ2-3; 7 bases fit TRBD2. Germline V gives CDR1 SQVTM, CDR2 ANQGSEA. The CDR3 has 18 residues. V trimming: 3 bases; J trimming: 5 bases; junction bases outside the gene matches: 20. DNA for the CDR3: TGCAGCGTTGAGCTGGGGGGGAGGGTAAATCAGGATGGAGATACGCAGTATTTT. It translates to CSVELGGRVNQDGDTQYF.

The chain carries TRBV5-8 and TRBJ2-1; the D gene is possibly TRBD1 (5 bases). The length of the CDR3 is 12 residues. Looked up from germline, CDR1 is SGHTS and CDR2 is YDEGEE. Trimming stripped 5 bases from V and 7 bases from J, with 10 bases between. CDR3 nucleotides: TGTGCCAGCAGACAGGCCGGAAATGAGCAGTTCTTC. Translation: CASRQAGNEQFF. The full variable domain, completed using reference TRBV5-8 and TRBJ2-1, is EAGVTQSPTHLIKTRGQQATLRCSPISGHTSVYWYQQALGLGLQFLLWYDEGEERNRGNFPPRFSGRQFPNYSSELNVNALELEDSALYLCASRQAGNEQFFGPGTRLTVL.

The chain employs TRBV7-9 and TRBJ1-1; 9 bases agree with TRBD1. This CDR3 is 17 amino acids long. V was clipped by 5 bases and J by 1 base; unmatched bases: 11. Germline values: CDR1 SEHNR, CDR2 FQNEAQ (reference sequence). This CDR3 is CASSPGQGNNRNTEAFF. The CDR3 nucleotides read TGTGCCAGCAGCCCGGGACAGGGAAATAATAGGAACACTGAAGCTTTCTTT.

This chain connects TRBV12-3 or TRBV12-4 to TRBJ1-5, with D unclear. The CDR3 spans 13 residues. With 4 bases removed from V and 7 bases from J, the gap between germline ends came to 11 bases. The CDR3 protein is CASSSQLVQPQHF. In DNA form, the CDR3 reads TGTGCCAGCAGTTCACAGTTAGTACAGCCCCAGCATTTT.

This sequence joins TRBV20-1 and TRBJ2-7, with 7 bases lining up with TRBD2. The length of the CDR3 is 14 residues. V shed 3 bases and J 0 bases; nucleotides not matched to a gene: 5. Germline V CDR1 and CDR2: DFQATT, SNEGSKA (reference sequence). The CDR3 here is CSASNPSGSYEQYF. The CDR3 DNA reads TGCAGTGCTAGTAATCCTAGCGGCTCCTACGAGCAGTACTTC.

The CDR3 here is CASSLLSRFSNQPQHF. The CDR3 nucleotides read TGTGCCAGCAGTTTATTGTCTCGTTTTAGCAATCAGCCCCAGCATTTT. The chain employs TRBV28 and TRBJ1-5; D unresolved. V gave up 1 base and J gave up 0 bases, with 10 bases separating them. The germline CDR1 and CDR2 sequences are MDHEN and SYDVKM. This CDR3 spans 16 amino acids. Supplemented by reference TRBV28 and TRBJ1-5, the full variable domain reads DVKVTQSSRYLVKRTGEKVFLECVQDMDHENMFWYRQDPGLGLRLIYFSYDVKMKEKGDIPEGYSVSREKKERFSLILESASTNQTSMYLCASSLLSRFSNQPQHFGDGTRLSIL.

This rearrangement joins TRBV28 to TRBJ2-1, with D possibly matching TRBD2 (6 bases). The CDR3 is 14 residues long. Germline V lookup: CDR1 MDHEN, CDR2 SYDVKM. Trimming took off 5 bases at V and 9 bases at J, with 17 bases between the two ends. The CDR3 is CASSAGLLRGEQFF. CDR3 coding DNA: TGTGCCAGCAGTGCGGGACTCCTGCGTGGTGAGCAGTTCTTC. The full variable domain, in which reference TRBV28 and TRBJ2-1 provide the parts outside the CDR3, is DVKVTQSSRYLVKRTGEKVFLECVQDMDHENMFWYRQDPGLGLRLIYFSYDVKMKEKGDIPEGYSVSREKKERFSLILESASTNQTSMYLCASSAGLLRGEQFFGPGTRLTVL.

This clone came up a few times. The V call is TRBV9, the J call TRBJ1-3; no firm D call. Germline V gene sequence: CDR1 SGDLS, CDR2 YYNGEE. The CDR3 runs 13 residues. Trimming stripped 0 bases from V and 4 bases from J, with 5 bases between. This chain's CDR3 is CASSVAGGNTIYF. The CDR3 nucleotides read TGTGCCAGCAGCGTAGCAGGCGGAAACACCATATATTTT.

V gene TRBV6-5 combines with J gene TRBJ1-1, with D perhaps TRBD1 (6 bases). V dropped 0 bases and J dropped 5 bases, with 13 bases sitting between them. The CDR3 has 15 amino acids. Germline V CDR1 and CDR2: MNHEY, SVGAGI. The CDR3 is CASSYSGQGLTEAFF. As DNA, the CDR3 is TGTGCCAGCAGTTACTCGGGGCAGGGGCTGACTGAAGCTTTCTTT.

The chain uses TRBV11-2 and TRBJ2-5, with D possibly TRBD1 on 5 matching bases. The CDR3 loop spans 15 amino acids. Germline V gene lookup returns CDR1 SGHAT and CDR2 FQNNGV. The V gene lost 5 bases and the J gene lost 2 bases, with 15 bases spanning the gap. DNA of the CDR3: TGTGCCAGCAGCGCAAACAGGACCCCACAAGAGACCCAGTACTTC. Translation gives CASSANRTPQETQYF.

The chain carries TRBV10-3 and TRBJ2-2, with 15 nucleotides matching TRBD2. From germline, CDR1 is ENHRY and CDR2 SYGVKD. There are 16 residues in the CDR3. V shed 10 bases and J 3 bases; nucleotides not matched to a gene: 6. The CDR3 DNA sequence: TGTGCCACCGGGACTAGCGGGGGGAGGGACACCGGGGAGCTGTTTTTT. Protein sequence: CATGTSGGRDTGELFF.

The chain is built from TRBV11-2 and TRBJ1-3; no clear D gene. Germline assignment: CDR1 SGHAT and CDR2 FQNNGV. Trimming removed 3 bases from V and 1 base from J, with 13 bases in between. This CDR3 contains 16 residues. The CDR3 sequence is CASSFEGQGSGNTIYF. As DNA, the CDR3 is TGTGCCAGCAGCTTTGAGGGCCAAGGGTCTGGAAACACCATATATTTT.

The chain is built from TRBV6-2 or TRBV6-3 and TRBJ2-1; D might be TRBD2 (7 bases). V lost 6 bases and J 2 bases, leaving 17 bases between the germline ends. Germline-derived CDR1 and CDR2 are MNHEY and SVGEGT. The CDR3 runs 16 residues. CDR3 nucleotides: TGTGCCAGCAGCTCCAGGGGCGGGGGAGCCTACAATGAGCAGTTCTTC. Translated: CASSSRGGGAYNEQFF.

The chain links TRBV6-5 to TRBJ2-5, with a weak D call TRBD1 (5 bases). V was trimmed by 7 bases and J by 5 bases, leaving 17 bases between them. This CDR3 spans 14 amino acids. The germline gives CDR1 MNHEY, CDR2 SVGAGI. The CDR3 DNA is TGTGCCAGCACCTCGCAGGGTGGTGTGGAGACCCAGTACTTC. It yields the protein CASTSQGGVETQYF.